These 18 T cell receptor beta chains share one sample of origin, sequenced in a study of T cell clones after liver transplantation. Repertoires were generated with immunoSEQ multiplex PCR, while TCRdb's copy carries only in-frame clones and drops some. The sample holds tens of thousands of clones; 80% to 85% are singletons and the top ten take approximately 0.47%. The sample was CD4+ T cells from blood, taken 45 to 46 months after liver transplant. The receptors stem from a human patient who received a liver transplant. Some of the T cells might come from the graft donor.

The genes are TRBV5-1 and TRBJ2-1; 8 bases are shared with TRBD2. The V and J ends lost 0 bases and 4 bases, in that order; junction bases with no gene match: 3. The CDR3 length is 15 residues. Germline lookup yields CDR1 SGHRS and CDR2 YFSETQ. The CDR3 coding sequence is TGCGCCAGCAGCTTGGGACTAGCGTCTTACAATGAGCAGTTCTTC. Amino acid sequence: CASSLGLASYNEQFF.

The chain joins TRBV28 to TRBJ2-7, with unresolved D. The CDR3 is 15 residues long. The germline gives CDR1 MDHEN, CDR2 SYDVKM. V lost 5 bases and J lost 0, with 14 bases in between. The CDR3 reads CASSTTARRSYEQYF. CDR3 bases: TGTGCCAGCAGTACCACGGCACGCCGCTCCTACGAGCAGTACTTC.

This clone was counted a single time. The genes are TRBV28 and TRBJ2-1, with TRBD2 as a possible D gene (6 bases). The germline gives CDR1 MDHEN, CDR2 SYDVKM. CDR3 size: 13 residues. Trimming took 2 bases from V and 4 from J, leaving 6 bases between them. CDR3 nucleotide sequence: TGTGCCAGCAGTTTAGGGACTTACAATGAGCAGTTCTTC. As protein: CASSLGTYNEQFF.

This chain connects TRBV7-9 to TRBJ2-5; weak D call: TRBD1 (6 bases). The ends were cut back, 1 base at V and 4 bases at J, with 10 bases in the middle. The CDR3 is 14 amino acids. Germline V gene sequence: CDR1 SEHNR, CDR2 FQNEAQ (reference sequence). The CDR3 spells CASSLGAGVETQYF. The CDR3 region has the DNA TGTGCCAGCAGCTTAGGGGCAGGGGTAGAGACCCAGTACTTC.

This clone occurred once. V and J are TRBV7-6 and TRBJ1-2; D not certain. The V gene's germline CDR1 is SGHVS and CDR2 FNYEAQ. CDR3 length: 14 residues. Between the trimmed V and J ends, which lost 3 bases and 6 bases, there was a span of 14 bases. Here the CDR3 DNA reads TGTGCCAGCAGCTTCCCCCCTAGGGCTGATGGCTACACCTTC. This codes for CASSFPPRADGYTF.

The rearrangement uses TRBV6-5 and TRBJ1-2; a possible D gene is TRBD1 (6 bases). Germline V lookup: CDR1 MNHEY, CDR2 SVGAGI. There are 14 residues in the CDR3. V lost 0 bases, J lost 3 bases, and 8 bases lay in between. The CDR3 region is CASSYSAGDYGYTF. CDR3 nucleotides: TGTGCCAGCAGTTACTCGGCAGGGGACTATGGCTACACCTTC.

The V gene is TRBV28, the J gene TRBJ2-5; maybe TRBD2 (6 bases). The CDR3 has 13 amino acids. The germline V gene has CDR1 MDHEN and CDR2 SYDVKM. Trimming stripped 1 base from V and 6 bases from J, with 9 bases between. CDR3 nucleotide sequence: TGTGCCAGCAGTTTATCGGGAGCCAAGACCCAGTACTTC. Residues: CASSLSGAKTQYF.

In this sample, this clone turned up a few times. The V call is TRBV29-1, the J call TRBJ2-7; the match to TRBD2 covers 7 bases. Germline V gene data show CDR1 as SQVTM and CDR2 as ANQGSEA. Trimming took 3 bases from V and 5 from J; bases not matched to a gene: 4. The CDR3 contains 12 residues. CDR3 sequence (DNA): TGCAGCGTTGACGACCGGGGGGACGAGCAGTACTTC. It translates to CSVDDRGDEQYF.

This clone was found a few times. The V and J genes are TRBV20-1 and TRBJ2-5; D not certain. The CDR3 consists of 11 residues. Germline assignment: CDR1 DFQATT and CDR2 SNEGSKA (reference sequence). Between the trimmed V and J ends, which lost 7 bases and 9 bases, there was a span of 15 bases. Written as DNA, the CDR3 is TGCAGTGGCCGTTGGGCTTCGGCCCAGTACTTC. Amino acids: CSGRWASAQYF.

The V and J genes are TRBV11-3 and TRBJ2-3; possibly TRBD1 or TRBD2 for D (5 bases each). CDR1 is SGHNT, CDR2 YENEEA, per germline. Trimming pared 2 bases from V and 1 base from J, leaving 10 bases between. The CDR3 covers 15 residues. This chain's CDR3 is CASSLRGAGTDTQYF. The CDR3 DNA follows: TGTGCCAGCAGCTTAAGGGGAGCAGGCACAGATACGCAGTATTTT.

The chain joins TRBV7-2 to TRBJ2-2, with D maybe TRBD2 (5 bases). Between the trimmed V and J ends, which lost 3 bases and 7 bases, there was a span of 12 bases. The CDR3 totals 14 residues. Germline values: CDR1 SGHTA, CDR2 FQGNSA. For the CDR3, the DNA is TGTGCCAGCAGCTTTGGGCCCGGGAACGGGGAGCTGTTTTTT. Translated: CASSFGPGNGELFF.

This clone was recorded only once. The chain joins TRBV4-3 to TRBJ2-7; 9 nucleotides line up with TRBD2. Germline V gene lookup returns CDR1 LGHNA and CDR2 YSLEER. The ends lost 1 base at V and 2 bases at J; junction bases unmatched: 6. This CDR3 spans 16 amino acids. The CDR3 reads CASSQGTTSGAYEQYF. CDR3 DNA sequence: TGCGCCAGCAGCCAAGGAACGACTAGCGGAGCCTACGAGCAGTACTTC.

This chain connects TRBV14 to TRBJ1-4; D unresolved. V was trimmed by 2 bases and J by 7 bases, leaving 17 bases between them. The CDR3 is 16 amino acids. Germline V lookup: CDR1 SGHDN, CDR2 FVKESK. DNA of the CDR3: TGTGCCAGCAGCCAATGGGCCGGCCTCGGTACTGAAAAACTGTTTTTT. This sequence encodes CASSQWAGLGTEKLFF.

The gene calls are TRBV28 and TRBJ2-7, with 10 nucleotides matching TRBD2. CDR3 length: 14 amino acids. The germline V gene has CDR1 MDHEN and CDR2 SYDVKM. The V segment lost 6 bases and the J segment 3 bases; nucleotides outside the gene matches: 5. CDR3 DNA: TGTGCCAGCAGCCGACTAGCGGGTCTCTACGAGCAGTACTTC. As protein: CASSRLAGLYEQYF. The full variable domain, with the rest looked up from reference TRBV28 and TRBJ2-7, is DVKVTQSSRYLVKRTGEKVFLECVQDMDHENMFWYRQDPGLGLRLIYFSYDVKMKEKGDIPEGYSVSREKKERFSLILESASTNQTSMYLCASSRLAGLYEQYFGPGTRLTVT.

This rearrangement joins TRBV19 to TRBJ2-1; TRBD1 aligns across 7 bases. This CDR3 contains 16 residues. With 6 bases clipped from V and 6 bases from J, the junction kept 14 bases outside the gene matches. Per the germline V gene, CDR1 is LNHDA and CDR2 is SQIVND (reference sequence). For the CDR3, the DNA is TGTGCCAGTAGCATATCCTCGGGACAGAGACTCAATGAGCAGTTCTTC. This gives the protein CASSISSGQRLNEQFF. Full variable domain (remainder filled in from reference TRBV19 and TRBJ2-1): DGGITQSPKYLFRKEGQNVTLSCEQNLNHDAMYWYRQDPGQGLRLIYYSQIVNDFQKGDIAEGYSVSREKKESFPLTVTSAQKNPTAFYLCASSISSGQRLNEQFFGPGTRLTVL.

In this sample, this clone turned up once. The chain carries TRBV7-2 and TRBJ2-7; possibly TRBD1 or TRBD2 for D (5 bases each). CDR3 length: 12 amino acids. V shed 5 bases and J shed 6 bases, with 11 bases lying between them. The germline gives CDR1 SGHTA, CDR2 FQGNSA. The CDR3 region has the DNA TGTGCCAGCAGCCCCTGGGACCGCGAGCAGTACTTC. It specifies CASSPWDREQYF.

Remarks on this clone: At one boundary the junction diverges from the germline segment, which might be a read error. This rearrangement joins TRBV28 to TRBJ2-7; perhaps TRBD1 as D (6 bases). The CDR3 sequence is 11 residues long. Looked up from germline, CDR1 is MDHEN and CDR2 is SYDVKM. The CDR3 region is CASSSRTESGF. DNA of the CDR3: TGTGCCAGCAGTTCTCGGACAGAATCCGGCTTC.

The chain couples TRBV7-8 to TRBJ2-5, with 8 bases that match TRBD2. CDR3 length: 14 residues. The V gene's germline CDR1 is SGHVS and CDR2 FQNEAQ. The V gene end was trimmed by 5 bases and the J gene end by 5 bases; junction bases not matched to a gene: 7. The DNA of the CDR3 is TGTGCCAGCAGCCTGTTCACGGGAGGGGAGACCCAGTACTTC. Translation: CASSLFTGGETQYF.